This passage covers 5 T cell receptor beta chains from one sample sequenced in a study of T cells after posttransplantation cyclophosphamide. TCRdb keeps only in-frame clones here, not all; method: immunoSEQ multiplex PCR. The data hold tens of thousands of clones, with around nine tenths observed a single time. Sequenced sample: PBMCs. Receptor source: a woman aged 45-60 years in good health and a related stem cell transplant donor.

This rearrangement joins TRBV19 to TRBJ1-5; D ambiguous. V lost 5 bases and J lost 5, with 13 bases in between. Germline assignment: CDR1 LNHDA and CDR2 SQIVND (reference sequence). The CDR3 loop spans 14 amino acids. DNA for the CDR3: TGTGCCAGTAGTGGTGGTCAAAGCTATCAGCCCCAGCATTTT. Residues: CASSGGQSYQPQHF.

CDR3 sequence reads: CASSPPGSYEQYF. Written as DNA, the CDR3 is TGTGCCAGCAGTCCGCCAGGGTCCTACGAGCAGTACTTC. The chain uses TRBV27 and TRBJ2-7, with D possibly TRBD1 on 5 matching bases. The germline V gene encodes CDR1 MNHEY and CDR2 SMNVEV (reference sequence). The CDR3 has 13 residues. V shed 5 bases and J shed 1 base, with 9 bases lying between them.

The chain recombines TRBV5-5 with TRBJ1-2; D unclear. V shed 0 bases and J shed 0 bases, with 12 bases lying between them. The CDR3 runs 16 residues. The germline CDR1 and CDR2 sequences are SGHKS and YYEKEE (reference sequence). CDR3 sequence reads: CASSLARGPTNYGYTF. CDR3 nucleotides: TGTGCCAGCAGCTTGGCTCGGGGTCCCACTAACTATGGCTACACCTTC.

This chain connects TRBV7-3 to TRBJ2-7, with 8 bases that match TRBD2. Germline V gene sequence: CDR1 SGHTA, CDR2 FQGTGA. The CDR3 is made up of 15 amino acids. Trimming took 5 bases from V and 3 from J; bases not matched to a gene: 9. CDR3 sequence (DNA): TGTGCCAGCAGCGCCGGGGGCGCGGGAGGCTACGAGCAGTACTTC. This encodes CASSAGGAGGYEQYF.

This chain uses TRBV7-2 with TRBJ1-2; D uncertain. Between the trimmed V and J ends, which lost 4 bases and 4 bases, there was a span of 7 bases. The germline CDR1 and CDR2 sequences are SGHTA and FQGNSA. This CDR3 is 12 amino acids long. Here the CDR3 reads CASSSNTYGYTF. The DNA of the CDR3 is TGTGCCAGCAGCTCAAACACCTATGGCTACACCTTC.